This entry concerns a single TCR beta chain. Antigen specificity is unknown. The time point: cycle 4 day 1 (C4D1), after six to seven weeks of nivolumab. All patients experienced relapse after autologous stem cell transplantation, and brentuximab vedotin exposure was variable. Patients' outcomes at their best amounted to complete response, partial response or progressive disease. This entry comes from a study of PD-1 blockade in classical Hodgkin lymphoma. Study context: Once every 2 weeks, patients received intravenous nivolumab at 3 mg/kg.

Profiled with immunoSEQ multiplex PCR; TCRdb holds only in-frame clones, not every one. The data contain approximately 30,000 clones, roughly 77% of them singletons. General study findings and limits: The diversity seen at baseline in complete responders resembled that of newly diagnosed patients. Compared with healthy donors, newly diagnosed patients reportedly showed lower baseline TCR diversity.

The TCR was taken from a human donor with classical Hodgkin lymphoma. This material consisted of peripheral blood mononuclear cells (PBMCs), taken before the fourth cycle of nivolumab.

CDR3 in amino acids: CASSPPGKPGEQYF. DNA of the CDR3: TGTGCCAGCAGCCCCCCCGGGAAACCGGGCGAGCAGTACTTC. The V gene is TRBV6-5, the J gene TRBJ2-7; tentative D call: TRBD2 (5 bases). The CDR3 has 14 residues. The V gene lost 6 bases and the J gene lost 6 bases, with 18 bases spanning the gap. Germline V gene lookup returns CDR1 MNHEY and CDR2 SVGAGI.